The 17 T cell receptor beta chains reported below all come from one sample, sequenced in a study of human T cells and chemical hapten exposure. From the RACE reads, TCRdb called clonotypes with MiXCR, one entry per CDR3 protein. This table has tens of thousands of distinct CDR3 sequences, 14% appearing once. Time point: pre-sensitization, week 0. The treatment here: therapeutic diphenylcyclopropenone sensitization with weekly scalp DPC. Sample: whole blood, taken in connection with sensitization to the hapten diphenylcyclopropenone (DPC). These receptors originate from a woman aged 45-65 years with alopecia areata. Some clones in this sample may be carry-over from other donors' samples.

This clonotype was detected only a few times. The chain has TRBV20-1 and TRBJ1-1; 7 bases map to TRBD1. CDR1 is DFQATT and CDR2 is SNEGSKA in the germline V gene (reference sequence). The trim removed 5 bases at V and 2 bases at J, leaving 14 bases unmatched. The CDR3 is made up of 16 amino acids. The CDR3, as DNA: TGCAGTGCTGAGGGGCAGGGGGTGACTCCCAACACTGAAGCTTTCTTT. Amino acids: CSAEGQGVTPNTEAFF.

This clonotype has a handful of counts. This chain links TRBV5-4 with TRBJ1-1; D call uncertain. The CDR3 is 13 amino acids. V was trimmed by 7 bases and J by 0 bases, leaving 10 bases between them. CDR1 SGHNT and CDR2 YYREEE come from the germline V gene (reference sequence). This CDR3 reads CASRKNLNTEAFF. For the CDR3, the DNA is TGTGCCAGCCGGAAAAATTTGAACACTGAAGCTTTCTTT.

This clonotype was counted many times. The V gene is TRBV12-3 or TRBV12-4, the J gene TRBJ2-6; D is ambiguous. The length of the CDR3 is 12 residues. V lost 5 bases and J lost 3, with 2 bases in between. CDR3 protein: CASSNGANVLTF. The CDR3 DNA is TGTGCCAGCAGTAATGGGGCCAACGTCCTGACTTTC.

This clonotype was seen repeatedly, ten times or more. This chain links TRBV1 with TRBJ2-2; the D segment call TRBD1 is taken from the table without a DNA check. TRBV1 is assigned pseudogene status. The CDR3 has 16 residues. This CDR3 reads CTSSPARTVNTGELFF. The CDR3 nucleotides are TGCACCAGCAGCCCGGCCAGGACAGTTAACACCGGGGAGCTGTTTTTT.

In its sample, this clonotype was seen many times. The chain combines TRBV6-2 or TRBV6-3 with TRBJ1-2; 11 nucleotides agree with TRBD1. The V gene's germline CDR1 is MNHEY and CDR2 SVGEGT. V lost 5 bases to trimming and J lost 6 bases; unmatched junction nucleotides: 5. The CDR3 length is 14 residues. The chain's CDR3 is CASSRTGGFDGYTF. As DNA, the CDR3 is TGTGCCAGCAGTAGGACAGGGGGCTTTGATGGCTACACCTTC.

This clonotype came up a few times. This chain links TRBV7-2 with TRBJ1-6; D remains unclear. The CDR3 contains 14 residues. Germline V CDR1 and CDR2: SGHTA, FQGNSA. Trimming took 1 base from V and 8 from J, leaving 9 bases between them. Here the CDR3 reads CASSLEGLDSPLHF. CDR3 sequence (DNA): TGTGCCAGCAGCTTAGAGGGTCTGGATTCACCCCTCCACTTT.

This clonotype has more than one count but fewer than ten. The chain combines TRBV4-2 with TRBJ2-5; D unresolved. Trimming took 4 bases from V and 4 from J, leaving 13 bases between them. Looked up from germline, CDR1 is LGHNA and CDR2 is YNFKEQ. The CDR3 runs 14 residues. CDR3 in amino acids: CASSPKDWGETQYF. For the CDR3, the DNA is TGTGCCAGCAGCCCCAAAGACTGGGGAGAGACCCAGTACTTC.

This clonotype showed up many times. The chain has TRBV7-8 and TRBJ1-1, with TRBD1 as a possible D gene (5 bases). The CDR3 totals 17 residues. The germline V and J ends were trimmed by 4 bases and 5 bases, with 23 bases remaining between them. The germline CDR1 and CDR2 sequences are SGHVS and FQNEAQ. CDR3 DNA: TGTGCCAGCAGCTATTCCTGGGGGGACCCTAGGGAAACTGAAGCTTTCTTT. This sequence encodes CASSYSWGDPRETEAFF.

The rearrangement joins TRBV5-1 to TRBJ1-1; possibly TRBD1 for D (6 bases). CDR3 size: 16 residues. V was trimmed by 0 bases and J by 5 bases, leaving 17 bases between them. Germline V gene sequence: CDR1 SGHRS, CDR2 YFSETQ. CDR3: CASSLAVTGFGTEAFF. As DNA, the CDR3 is TGCGCCAGCAGCTTGGCCGTAACAGGGTTTGGTACTGAAGCTTTCTTT.

This rearrangement joins TRBV5-1 to TRBJ2-1; no clear D gene. This CDR3 is built from 16 residues. Trimming left V 4 bases short and J 0 bases short, with 14 bases between. The germline V gene encodes CDR1 SGHRS and CDR2 YFSETQ. CDR3 in DNA: TGCGCCAGCAGCCCGATGACTGATAGCTCCTACAATGAGCAGTTCTTC. Translating it yields CASSPMTDSSYNEQFF.

V gene TRBV28 combines with J gene TRBJ1-6; D ambiguous. The CDR3 has 15 amino acids. CDR1 and CDR2 (germline): MDHEN, SYDVKM. The V and J ends lost 2 bases and 7 bases respectively, with 12 bases between them. The CDR3 coding sequence is TGTGCCAGCAGTTTAGGAGGGAGCCTAAATTCACCCCTCCACTTT. Amino acids: CASSLGGSLNSPLHF.

The chain employs TRBV2 and TRBJ1-2, with D unclear. Germline values: CDR1 SNHLY, CDR2 FYNNEI. This CDR3 comprises 12 residues. The germline V and J ends were trimmed by 7 bases and 5 bases, with 11 bases remaining between them. The CDR3 protein is CASTVGSYGYTF. The CDR3 DNA reads TGTGCCAGCACCGTAGGTTCTTATGGCTACACCTTC.

This clonotype was seen repeatedly, ten times or more. The chain carries TRBV20-1 and TRBJ2-5; 11 nucleotides match TRBD2. Germline values: CDR1 DFQATT, CDR2 SNEGSKA (reference sequence). The CDR3 covers 14 residues. J was trimmed by 5 bases and V by 3 bases; bases with no gene match: 5. This chain's CDR3 is CSARVAGGPETQYF. The CDR3 region has the DNA TGCAGTGCTAGGGTAGCGGGAGGGCCGGAGACCCAGTACTTC.

This clonotype was observed a handful of times. This chain links TRBV6-2 or TRBV6-3 with TRBJ1-1, with 9 nucleotides matching TRBD1. The CDR3 sequence is 15 residues long. In germline, CDR1 is MNHEY, CDR2 SVGEGT. With V trimmed by 5 bases and J by 1 base, 5 bases remained unmatched. CDR3 DNA sequence: TGTGCCAGCAGTGTACAGGGGGCGGCGAACACTGAAGCTTTCTTT. Amino acids: CASSVQGAANTEAFF.

There are many counts of this clonotype. The rearrangement joins TRBV29-1 to TRBJ2-5; tentative D call: TRBD1 (5 bases). Trimming left V 6 bases short and J 5 bases short, with 19 bases between. The CDR3 is 14 amino acids. From germline, CDR1 is SQVTM and CDR2 ANQGSEA. CDR3 bases: TGCAGCGTCGAACCTTCCCAGGGTGGGGAGACCCAGTACTTC. Translated, it gives CSVEPSQGGETQYF.

The table lists this clonotype with a few counts. The chain combines TRBV7-2 with TRBJ2-6; no clear D. CDR3 length: 15 amino acids. The ends were cut back, 4 bases at V and 2 bases at J, with 9 bases in the middle. CDR1 SGHTA and CDR2 FQGNSA come from the germline V gene. For the CDR3, the DNA is TGTGCCAGCAGCTCCAGAATCACTGGGGCCAACGTCCTGACTTTC. Translating gives CASSSRITGANVLTF.

The J gene is TRBJ1-3, the V gene TRBV20-1, with D hard to call. Germline V gives CDR1 DFQATT, CDR2 SNEGSKA (reference sequence). Trimming pared 3 bases from V and 2 bases from J, leaving 11 bases between. The CDR3 sequence is 14 residues long. CDR3: CSASGRNTGNTIYF. The DNA of the CDR3 is TGCAGTGCTAGTGGAAGGAATACTGGAAACACCATATATTTT.